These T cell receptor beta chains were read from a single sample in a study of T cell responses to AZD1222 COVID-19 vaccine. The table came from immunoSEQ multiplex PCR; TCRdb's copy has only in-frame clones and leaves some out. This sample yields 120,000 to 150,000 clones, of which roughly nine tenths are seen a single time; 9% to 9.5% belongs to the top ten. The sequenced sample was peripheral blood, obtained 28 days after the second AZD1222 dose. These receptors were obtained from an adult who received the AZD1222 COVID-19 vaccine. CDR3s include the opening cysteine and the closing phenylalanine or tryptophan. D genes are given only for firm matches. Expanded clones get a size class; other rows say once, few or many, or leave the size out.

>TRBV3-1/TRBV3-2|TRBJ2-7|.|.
CASSQRSSQKNF
TGTGCCAGCAGCCAGAGGTCATCGCAGAAAAACTTC
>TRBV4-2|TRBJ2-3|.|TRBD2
CASSQGASGTDTQYF
TGTGCCAGCAGCCAAGGGGCTAGCGGGACAGATACGCAGTATTTT
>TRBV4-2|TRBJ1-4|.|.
CASSQDLREGEKLFF
TGTGCCAGCAGCCAAGATCTCAGGGAGGGTGAAAAACTGTTTTTT
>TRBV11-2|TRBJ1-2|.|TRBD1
CASSLDRGQGYTF
TGTGCCAGCAGCTTAGACAGGGGGCAAGGCTACACCTTC
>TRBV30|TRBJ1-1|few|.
CAWSGFTEAFF
TGTGCCTGGAGCGGTTTCACTGAAGCTTTCTTT
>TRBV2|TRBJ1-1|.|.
CASSGGGYTEAFF
TGTGCCAGCAGCGGCGGGGGTTACACTGAAGCTTTCTTT
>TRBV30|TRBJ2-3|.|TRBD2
CAWSVGLAVSTDTQYF
TGTGCCTGGAGTGTAGGACTAGCGGTTAGCACAGATACGCAGTATTTT
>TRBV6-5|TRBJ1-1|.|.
CASSYGPPGAHTEAFF
TGTGCCAGCAGTTACGGTCCCCCTGGGGCTCACACTGAAGCTTTCTTT
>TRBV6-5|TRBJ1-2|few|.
CASRLGMPKNYGYTF
TGTGCCAGCAGACTCGGGATGCCCAAGAACTATGGCTACACCTTC
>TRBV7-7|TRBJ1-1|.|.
CASSLGINTEAFF
TGTGCTAGCAGCCTGGGGATAAACACTGAAGCTTTCTTT
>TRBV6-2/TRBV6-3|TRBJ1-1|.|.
CASSYSWGTEAFF
TGTGCCAGCAGTTACTCGTGGGGAACTGAAGCTTTCTTT
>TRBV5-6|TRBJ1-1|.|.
CASSPMLRQLNTEAFF
TGTGCCAGCAGCCCAATGTTGAGGCAGTTGAACACTGAAGCTTTCTTT
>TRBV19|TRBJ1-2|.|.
CASSPKTQYGYTF
TGTGCCAGTAGTCCCAAAACACAGTATGGCTACACCTTC
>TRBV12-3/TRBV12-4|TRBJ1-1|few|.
CASSPGRNEAFF
TGTGCCAGCAGCCCAGGGAGGAATGAAGCTTTCTTT
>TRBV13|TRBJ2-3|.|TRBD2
CASSFSGGADTQYF
TGTGCCAGCAGCTTTAGCGGGGGGGCAGATACGCAGTATTTT
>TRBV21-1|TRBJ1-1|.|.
CAWDLRTNTEAFF
TGTGCCTGGGACCTACGGACGAACACTGAAGCTTTCTTT
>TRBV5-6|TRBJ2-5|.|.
CASSLTTTPVGETQYF
TGTGCCAGCAGCTTGACCACGACCCCTGTAGGGGAGACCCAGTACTTC
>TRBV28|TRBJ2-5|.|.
CASSSRRDGQETQYF
TGTGCCAGCAGTTCTCGCCGGGACGGACAAGAGACCCAGTACTTC
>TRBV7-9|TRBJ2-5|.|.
CASSPRGNQETQYF
TGTGCCAGCAGCCCCCGAGGGAACCAAGAGACCCAGTACTTC
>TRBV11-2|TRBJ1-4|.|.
CASSPTGIGEKLFF
TGTGCCAGCAGCCCCACAGGGATCGGTGAAAAACTGTTTTTT
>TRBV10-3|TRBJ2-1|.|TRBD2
CAIRGLERDEQFF
TGTGCCATCAGGGGACTAGAAAGGGATGAGCAGTTCTTC
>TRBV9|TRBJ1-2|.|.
CASSPGGDNYGYTF
TGTGCCAGCAGCCCCGGCGGGGACAACTATGGCTACACCTTC
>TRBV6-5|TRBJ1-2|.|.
CASSYGRQVGGYTF
TGTGCCAGCAGTTACGGCCGGCAGGTGGGGGGCTACACCTTC
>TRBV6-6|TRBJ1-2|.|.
CASRPQGNYGYTF
TGTGCCAGCAGACCCCAGGGTAACTATGGCTACACCTTC
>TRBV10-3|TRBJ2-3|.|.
CAIRDGSTDTQYF
TGTGCCATCAGGGACGGGAGCACAGATACGCAGTATTTT
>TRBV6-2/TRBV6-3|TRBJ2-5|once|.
CASSPGGGGSETQYF
TGTGCCAGCAGCCCAGGGGGCGGGGGGTCAGAGACCCAGTACTTC